This TCR beta chain was captured in a study of neurological immune-mediated disorders (dated by TCRdb to about 2019). The study in broad terms: The study compared peripheral blood TCR-beta repertoires of HTLV-I-associated myelopathy (HAM/TSP) patients, multiple sclerosis patients and healthy controls using UMI-based sequencing. Longitudinal HAM/TSP and healthy donors had 3 time-points each (about 3-45 month intervals). The 100 to 110 TCR-beta libraries covered PBMC samples along with longitudinal samples, technical triplicates, and paired sorted CD4+ and CD8+ T-cell subsets. The cohort comprised about 68 subjects: some 14 HAM/TSP patients, approximately 34 multiple sclerosis patients and about 20 healthy controls. Broad study findings and their caveats: TCR clonal expansion was highest in HAM/TSP patients and lowest in MS patients, with MS patients falling below even healthy controls. No identical CDR3 amino acid sequences were shared among expanded clones across subjects, suggesting private TCR-beta repertoires in all groups.

In its sample, this clonotype was seen many times. Its cognate antigen has yet to be identified. Within one base of it there is no much larger clone, and no base qualities were kept. CDR1 and CDR2 are drawn from the germline V gene: SGHRS, YFSETQ. Trimming removed 2 bases from V and 12 bases from J; the gene matches leave 8 bases unexplained. Including the terminal cysteine and phenylalanine, the CDR3 comprises 13 residues. The sequence is cut down to CDR3 DNA, 39 bases in frame from base 1. cDNA synthesis used template-switch 5'RACE with a primer carrying a 10-nucleotide random unique molecular identifier tagging each TCR transcript. Each sequencing run produced over 190 million TCR-beta sequences covering 15-18 subjects. Total RNA was extracted with the RNeasy kit. The KAPA Real-time Library Amplification kit was used to amplify TCR-beta VDJ regions with primers for the TCR constant region and the 5'RACE anchor. Sample indexes and Illumina adaptors were added in a first PCR, after which library yield was increased in a second PCR. After Ampure bead purification, the roughly 650 bp TCR product was size-selected on a 2% E-gel SizeSelection system. Before pooling, libraries had their quality checked on a Bioanalyzer, their concentration measured with Qubit, and their quantity determined with the Kapa Library Quantification kit. An Illumina HiSeq 2500 sequenced the libraries paired-end 2 x 150 bp. To increase sequence diversity, about 25-31% phiX was spiked into each library pool. In the original analysis: The UMI-based MiGEC pipeline processed quality-filtered reads and removed over 85% of raw TCR sequences during error correction. VDJ genes were aligned to IMGT germline references, and each clonotype was defined by a unique CDR3 amino acid sequence together with V-J genes. VDJtools evaluated clonal expansion, Shannon diversity and CDR3 relatedness (CalcPairwiseDistances, ClusterSamples); CLCbio workbench built phylogenetic trees. Clones with at least 8 unique UMIs were defined as expanded, with this threshold being based on coefficient-of-variation modelling across technical triplicates. The public reads were quality trimmed at Q25 with fastp and then assembled into clones with MiXCR by TCRdb, keeping productive beta chains. Each CDR3 protein gets just one entry, which takes the most common genes and DNA from the rows behind it. The V and J calls were determined by TCRdb, not by the authors. The sample table holds 60,000 to 90,000 distinct CDR3 sequences, of which about a tenth were seen once. Approximately 10% of the sample comes from the top ten.

The time point label here, explained by the study, means: longitudinal time-point 1 (baseline). The healthy controls were volunteers from a blood bank in Maryland, USA. For unsorted PBMC libraries, 2 million PBMCs were used after storage in RNAlater at -80 degrees C until RNA extraction. Peripheral blood was subjected to Ficoll-Hypaque density gradient centrifugation to isolate PBMCs, which were then cryopreserved in liquid nitrogen. The sequence was obtained from a man aged 25 to 45 in good health. Recombination connected TRBV5-1 to TRBJ2-1, with 7 bases in between that match TRBD2. Sequencing used PBMCs. The CDR3 region has the sequence CASSFGAGVGQFF. Here is the DNA: TGCGCCAGCAGCTTTGGGGCGGGAGTTGGGCAGTTCTTC.